A single sample gave rise to the 10 T cell receptor beta chains below, sequenced in a study of blood T cells in healthy people across ages. Alongside a J-beta primer mix, a sample-barcoded 5' primer served in a second PCR lasting 7 to 11 cycles. A single record per CDR3 protein comes from TCRdb applying MiXCR to the 5' RACE reads. The data hold around 990,000 distinct CDR3 sequences, with under 40% observed a single time. The sample was blood. The source is a man aged 18-30 years in good health.

This clonotype turned up a few times. The gene calls are TRBV4-1 and TRBJ2-1; 9 bases fit TRBD1. The CDR3 sequence is 17 residues long. V lost 0 bases to trimming and J lost 4 bases; unmatched junction nucleotides: 7. CDR1 and CDR2 from the germline V gene are MGHRA and YSYEKL. CDR3 residues: CASSQDFDRGRYNEQFF. The DNA of the CDR3 is TGCGCCAGCAGCCAAGATTTCGACAGGGGGAGATACAATGAGCAGTTCTTC.

The rearrangement joins TRBV6-1 to TRBJ2-3, with 8 bases aligning to TRBD2. CDR3 length equals 17 residues. The V and J ends lost 5 bases and 0 bases, in that order; junction bases with no gene match: 10. Germline V lookup: CDR1 MNHNS, CDR2 SASEGT. CDR3 residues: CASSTAPGGVSTDTQYF. The CDR3 DNA reads TGTGCCAGCAGTACCGCCCCCGGGGGGGTTAGCACAGATACGCAGTATTTT.

The chain employs TRBV25-1 and TRBJ1-1; D remains unclear. The CDR3 runs to 14 residues. Germline assignment: CDR1 MGHDK and CDR2 SYGVNS. Trimming removed 4 bases at V and 4 bases at J, with 13 bases between. Here the CDR3 reads CASSATGSGTEAFF. The CDR3, as DNA: TGTGCCAGCAGTGCGACGGGGTCGGGCACTGAAGCTTTCTTT.

The gene calls are TRBV5-5 and TRBJ1-1; D perhaps matches TRBD1 (5 bases). Deletions cut 4 bases from V and 4 bases from J, with 17 bases between. Per germline, CDR1 SGHKS and CDR2 YYEKEE (reference sequence). The CDR3 covers 15 residues. The CDR3 reads CASSPRLDGGTEAFF. CDR3 sequence (DNA): TGTGCCAGCAGCCCCCGCCTCGACGGGGGCACTGAAGCTTTCTTT.

This clonotype has just a few counts. The chain employs TRBV28 and TRBJ2-5; D not certain. V was shortened by 1 base and J by 2 bases, with 11 bases between the two germline ends. Germline assignment: CDR1 MDHEN and CDR2 SYDVKM. The CDR3 length is 15 residues. Here the CDR3 reads CASSLYPGTQETQYF. The CDR3 region has the DNA TGTGCCAGCAGTTTATACCCCGGCACGCAAGAGACCCAGTACTTC. Full variable domain (missing parts from reference TRBV28 and TRBJ2-5): DVKVTQSSRYLVKRTGEKVFLECVQDMDHENMFWYRQDPGLGLRLIYFSYDVKMKEKGDIPEGYSVSREKKERFSLILESASTNQTSMYLCASSLYPGTQETQYFGPGTRLLVL.

This clonotype was detected a few times. The chain has TRBV20-1 and TRBJ2-7; D call uncertain. The CDR3 runs to 12 residues. Germline V gene data show CDR1 as DFQATT and CDR2 as SNEGSKA (reference sequence). V lost 3 bases and J 7 bases, leaving 13 bases between the germline ends. The CDR3 DNA is TGCAGTGCTAGCACCCCTGACAATGAGCAGTACTTC. It is translated as CSASTPDNEQYF.

Comments on this clonotype: At one boundary the junction diverges from the germline segment, which might be a read error. The chain carries TRBV6-6 and TRBJ2-7; 8 bases align to TRBD2. This CDR3 comprises 13 residues. The germline V gene has CDR1 MNHNY and CDR2 SVGAGI (reference sequence). The CDR3 loop reads CASSDSGGSSQYF. The CDR3, as DNA: TGTGCCAGCAGTGACTCGGGGGGGAGTTCCCAGTACTTC.

The chain combines TRBV4-1 with TRBJ2-5, with D possibly matching TRBD2 (6 bases). V lost 0 bases to trimming and J lost 11 bases, with 25 bases between them. The V gene's germline CDR1 is MGHRA and CDR2 YSYEKL. This CDR3 has 17 residues. Written as DNA, the CDR3 is TGCGCCAGCAGCCAAGATGGAATAGCGGTTAGTCACAATGAGCAGTACTTC. This translates into CASSQDGIAVSHNEQYF.

This clonotype was seen a handful of times. The chain carries TRBV20-1 and TRBJ1-4, with D unresolved. The germline V and J ends were trimmed by 2 bases and 4 bases, with 8 bases remaining between them. Per the germline V gene, CDR1 is DFQATT and CDR2 is SNEGSKA (reference sequence). The CDR3 runs 13 residues. CDR3 nucleotide sequence: TGCAGTGCTAGACCCGGACTTAATGAAAAACTGTTTTTT. This gives the protein CSARPGLNEKLFF.

This clonotype was found a few times. The chain carries TRBV19 and TRBJ1-5; D is unclear. The CDR3 has 15 amino acids. The germline gives CDR1 LNHDA, CDR2 SQIVND (reference sequence). The V end was cut by 9 bases, the J end by 3 bases, with 18 bases between. Here the CDR3 reads CARKTPGEINQPQHF. CDR3 bases: TGTGCCAGAAAGACGCCTGGTGAGATCAATCAGCCCCAGCATTTT.